This T cell receptor (beta chain) is from a study of post-analysis software for immune sequencing data (dated by TCRdb to the mid-2010s). Describing the broader study: Relapsing-remitting, secondary progressive and progressive-relapsing multiple sclerosis were recorded as disease courses, and subtype annotation was lacking for some patients. Patient repertoires were compared against 10 to 12 previously published healthy control repertoires from donors aged roughly 6 to 25 years. A subset of samples was prepared in parallel using single-end sample barcoding, then pooled and co-amplified after Illumina adapter ligation. On the study overall, not on this receptor specifically: Patients showed significantly higher frequencies than controls for roughly 5 TRBV segments, among them TRBV5-6, TRBV5-1 and TRBV20-1. The control group was slightly older than the multiple sclerosis patient group. Multiple sclerosis patients had significantly lower normalized Chao1 diversity than controls, a result that suggests substantial peripheral T-cell clonal expansion. When samples were clustered directly using the F measure, samples prepared in the same batch co-clustered strongly, which prompted a batch-effect correction.

The CDR3 sequence holds 16 residues, the cysteine and phenylalanine included. Only CDR3 DNA remains: 48 bases, in frame from the first base. Reading the germline V gene (reference sequence) gives CDR1 MNHNY and CDR2 SVGAGI. Library creation used PCR. Instrument used: Illumina HiSeq 2500. Unique molecular identifiers were incorporated into TCR beta cDNA libraries to reduce PCR and sequencing biases. Per 1 to 10 million input T cells, some 500,000 cDNA molecules were obtained, such that each molecule approximated one T cell. The patient libraries were prepared and sequenced using the same protocol as the earlier healthy control dataset. Samples belonging to the same batch were prepared together, multiplexed and sequenced on a shared HiSeq lane. As for how the authors treated the data: Raw barcoded reads were processed with MIGEC, and single-read molecular identifier groups were discarded before consensus assembly and CDR3 extraction. VDJtools was used for post-analysis of the clonotype tables, with diversity normalized by down-sampling every dataset to the smallest sample size. To correct batch-related cross-sample contamination, repertoire overlap clustering matched CDR3 amino acid sequences but not nucleotide sequences. TCRdb redid the processing of the public reads, applying fastp at Q25 and MiXCR, and retained in-frame beta chains. CDR3 protein sequences are deduplicated, and each keeps its most common genes and DNA. The V and J calls reflect TCRdb's pipeline rather than the authors' work. The sample profile shows some 500,000 distinct CDR3 sequences; under 55% of them were found once. Clones ranked in the top ten supply around an eighth of the sample.

This clonotype has only a few counts. Its binding antigen is unknown. No qualities accompany the bases; no much larger clone lies one base away. TCR beta repertoires were profiled from peripheral blood of some 13 young patients with multiple sclerosis to demonstrate the VDJtools post-analysis software. The multiple sclerosis patients were children and adolescents between about 6 and 16 years of age. The clonotype was recovered from a girl between 10 and 17 years old with multiple sclerosis. Material: blood. The sequence is built from TRBV6-6 and TRBJ2-5, and 9 bases in between align with TRBD1. The end of the DNA aligns better with TRBJ2-7, so the J call may be wrong. The DNA sequence is TGTGCCAGCAGTTTTACCGGGACAGGGCTGCCCAACGAGCAGTACTTC. This translates into CASSFTGTGLPNEQYF.